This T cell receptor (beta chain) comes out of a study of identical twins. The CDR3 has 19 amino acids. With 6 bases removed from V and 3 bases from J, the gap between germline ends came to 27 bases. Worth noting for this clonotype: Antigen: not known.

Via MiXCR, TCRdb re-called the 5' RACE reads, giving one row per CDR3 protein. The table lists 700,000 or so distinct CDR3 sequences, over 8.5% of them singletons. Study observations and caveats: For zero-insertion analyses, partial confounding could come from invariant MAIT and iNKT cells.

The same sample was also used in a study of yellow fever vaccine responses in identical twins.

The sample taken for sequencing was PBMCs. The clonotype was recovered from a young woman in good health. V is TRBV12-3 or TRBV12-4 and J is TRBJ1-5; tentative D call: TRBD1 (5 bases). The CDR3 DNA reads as TGTGCCAGCAGACCACGGGCCTGGGACTCCTTCACCTTCAATCAGCCCCAGCATTTT. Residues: CASRPRAWDSFTFNQPQHF.